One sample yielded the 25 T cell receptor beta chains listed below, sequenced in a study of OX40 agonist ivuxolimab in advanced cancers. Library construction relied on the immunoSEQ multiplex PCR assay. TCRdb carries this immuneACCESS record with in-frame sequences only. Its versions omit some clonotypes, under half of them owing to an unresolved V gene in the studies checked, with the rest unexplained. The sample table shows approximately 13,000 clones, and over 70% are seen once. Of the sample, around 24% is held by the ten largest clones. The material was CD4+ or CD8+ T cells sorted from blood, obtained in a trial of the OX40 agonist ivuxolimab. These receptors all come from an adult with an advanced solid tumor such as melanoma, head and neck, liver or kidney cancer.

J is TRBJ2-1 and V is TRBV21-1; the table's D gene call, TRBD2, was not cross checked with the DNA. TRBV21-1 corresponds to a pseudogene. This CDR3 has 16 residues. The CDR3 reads CASSICAGGSYNEQFF. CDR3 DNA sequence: TGTGCCAGCAGCATATGTGCGGGAGGGTCCTACAATGAGCAGTTCTTC.

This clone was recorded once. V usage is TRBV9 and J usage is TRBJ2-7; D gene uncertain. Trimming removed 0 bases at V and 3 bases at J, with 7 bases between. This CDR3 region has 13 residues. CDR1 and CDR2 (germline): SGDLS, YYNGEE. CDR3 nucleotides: TGTGCCAGCAGCGTAGATGGGTTCTACGAGCAGTACTTC. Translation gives CASSVDGFYEQYF. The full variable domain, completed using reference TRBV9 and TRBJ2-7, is DSGVTQTPKHLITATGQRVTLRCSPRSGDLSVYWYQQSLDQGLQFLIQYYNGEERAKGNILERFSAQQFPDLHSELNLSSLELGDSALYFCASSVDGFYEQYFGPGTRLTVT.

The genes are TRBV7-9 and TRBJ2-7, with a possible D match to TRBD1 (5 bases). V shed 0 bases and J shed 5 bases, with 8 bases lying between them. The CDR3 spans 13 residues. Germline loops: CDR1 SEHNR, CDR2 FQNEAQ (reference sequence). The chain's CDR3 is CASSLAGLNEQYF. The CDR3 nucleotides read TGTGCCAGCAGCTTAGCGGGGCTAAACGAGCAGTACTTC.

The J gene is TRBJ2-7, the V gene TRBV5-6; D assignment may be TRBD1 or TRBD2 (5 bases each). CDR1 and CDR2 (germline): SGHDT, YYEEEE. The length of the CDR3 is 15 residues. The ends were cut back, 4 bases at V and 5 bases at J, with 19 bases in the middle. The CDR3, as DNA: TGTGCCAGCAGCCCGGCTGGGGGATTGTCTGACGAGCAGTACTTC. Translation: CASSPAGGLSDEQYF.

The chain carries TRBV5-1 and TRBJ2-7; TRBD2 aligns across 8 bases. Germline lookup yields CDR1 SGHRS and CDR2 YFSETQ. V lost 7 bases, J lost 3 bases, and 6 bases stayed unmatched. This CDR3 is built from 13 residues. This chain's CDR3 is CASATGLGYEQYF. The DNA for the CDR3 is TGCGCCAGCGCTACGGGACTAGGCTACGAGCAGTACTTC.

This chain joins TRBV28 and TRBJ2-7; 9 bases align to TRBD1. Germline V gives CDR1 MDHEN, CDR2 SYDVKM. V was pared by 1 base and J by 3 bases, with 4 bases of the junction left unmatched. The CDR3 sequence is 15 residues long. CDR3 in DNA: TGTGCCAGCAGTTTATTGCGGGACAGGGTCTACGAGCAGTACTTC. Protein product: CASSLLRDRVYEQYF.

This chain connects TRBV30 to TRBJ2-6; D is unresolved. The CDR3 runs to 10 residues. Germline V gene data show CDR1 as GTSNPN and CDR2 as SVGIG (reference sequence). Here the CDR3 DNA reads TGTGCTGCGGACCACAACGTCCTGACTTTC. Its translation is CAADHNVLTF.

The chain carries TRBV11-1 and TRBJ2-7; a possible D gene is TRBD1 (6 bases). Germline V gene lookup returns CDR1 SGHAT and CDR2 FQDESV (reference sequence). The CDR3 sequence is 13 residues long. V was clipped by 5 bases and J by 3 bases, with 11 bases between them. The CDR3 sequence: CASSANRDYEQYF. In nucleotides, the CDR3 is TGTGCCAGCAGCGCTAACAGGGACTACGAGCAGTACTTC.

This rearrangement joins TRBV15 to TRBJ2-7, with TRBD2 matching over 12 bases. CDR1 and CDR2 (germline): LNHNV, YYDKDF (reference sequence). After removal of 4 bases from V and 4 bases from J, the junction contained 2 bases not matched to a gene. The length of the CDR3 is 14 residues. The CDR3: CATSKLAGGYEQYF. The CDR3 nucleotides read TGTGCCACCAGCAAACTAGCGGGAGGTTACGAGCAGTACTTC.

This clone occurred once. CDR3 sequence (DNA): TGTGCCTTAAGGCCGGGGGACAGAGCCTACGAGCAGTACTTC. As protein: CALRPGDRAYEQYF. V gene TRBV2 combines with J gene TRBJ2-7; D perhaps matches TRBD1 (7 bases). CDR3 length: 14 residues. Germline CDR1 reads SNHLY; CDR2 reads FYNNEI. V was trimmed by 11 bases and J by 2 bases, leaving 19 bases between them.

The CDR3 DNA reads TGTGCCAGCAGCTTACTCACGACGAGCACAGATACGCAGTATTTT. It yields the protein CASSLLTTSTDTQYF. The chain links TRBV7-9 to TRBJ2-3; D gene ambiguous. Looked up from germline, CDR1 is SEHNR and CDR2 is FQNEAQ (reference sequence). The V gene lost 2 bases and the J gene lost 0 bases, with 9 bases spanning the gap. The length of the CDR3 is 15 residues.

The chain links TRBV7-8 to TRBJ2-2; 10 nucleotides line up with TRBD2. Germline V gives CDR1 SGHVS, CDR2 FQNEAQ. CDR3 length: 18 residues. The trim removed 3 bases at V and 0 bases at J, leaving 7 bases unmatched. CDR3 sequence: CASSFGIAGGTNTGELFF. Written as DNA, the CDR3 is TGTGCCAGCAGCTTCGGGATAGCGGGGGGAACGAACACCGGGGAGCTGTTTTTT.

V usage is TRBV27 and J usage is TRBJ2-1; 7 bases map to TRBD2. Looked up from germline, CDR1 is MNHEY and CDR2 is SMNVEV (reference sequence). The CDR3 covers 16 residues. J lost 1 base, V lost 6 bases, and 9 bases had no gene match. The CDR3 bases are TGTGCCAGCAGCCCCGGGGGAGGGCCATCCTACAATGAGCAGTTCTTC. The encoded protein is CASSPGGGPSYNEQFF.

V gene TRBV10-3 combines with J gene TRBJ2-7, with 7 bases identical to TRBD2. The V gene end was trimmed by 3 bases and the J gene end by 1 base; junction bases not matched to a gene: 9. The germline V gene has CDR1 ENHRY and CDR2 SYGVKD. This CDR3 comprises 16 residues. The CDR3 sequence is CAISENWGGSSYEQYF. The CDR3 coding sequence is TGTGCCATCAGTGAAAATTGGGGGGGGAGTTCCTACGAGCAGTACTTC.

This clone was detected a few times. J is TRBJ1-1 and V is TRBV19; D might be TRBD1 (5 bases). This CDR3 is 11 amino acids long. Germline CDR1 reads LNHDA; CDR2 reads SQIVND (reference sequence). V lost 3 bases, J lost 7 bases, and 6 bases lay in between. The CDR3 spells CASSIRGEAFF. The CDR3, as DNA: TGTGCCAGTAGTATTAGGGGTGAAGCTTTCTTT.

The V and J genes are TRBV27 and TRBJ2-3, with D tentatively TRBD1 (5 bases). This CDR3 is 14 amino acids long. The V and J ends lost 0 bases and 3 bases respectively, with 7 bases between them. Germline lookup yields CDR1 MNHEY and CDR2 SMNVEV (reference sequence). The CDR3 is CASSLSTVTDTQYF. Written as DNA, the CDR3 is TGTGCCAGCAGTTTATCGACAGTTACAGATACGCAGTATTTT.

CDR3: CASSYSDRGYEQYF. The CDR3 DNA follows: TGTGCCAGCAGTTACAGCGACAGGGGCTACGAGCAGTACTTC. V usage is TRBV6-5 and J usage is TRBJ2-5; 8 positions match TRBD1. The J call may be faulty, since TRBJ2-7 better matches the DNA end. The germline CDR1 and CDR2 sequences are MNHEY and SVGAGI. CDR3 length: 14 residues.

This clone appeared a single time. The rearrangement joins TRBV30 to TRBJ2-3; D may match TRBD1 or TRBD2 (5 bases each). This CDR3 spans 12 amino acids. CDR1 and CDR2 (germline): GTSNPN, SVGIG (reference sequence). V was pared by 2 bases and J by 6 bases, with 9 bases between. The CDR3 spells CAWSPGLDTQYF. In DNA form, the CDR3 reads TGTGCCTGGAGTCCGGGGCTGGATACGCAGTATTTT.

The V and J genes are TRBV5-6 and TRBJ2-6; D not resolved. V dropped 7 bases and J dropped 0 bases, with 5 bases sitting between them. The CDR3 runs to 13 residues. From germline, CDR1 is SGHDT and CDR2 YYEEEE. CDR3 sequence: CASALSGANVLTF. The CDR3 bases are TGTGCCAGCGCCCTCTCTGGGGCCAACGTCCTGACTTTC.

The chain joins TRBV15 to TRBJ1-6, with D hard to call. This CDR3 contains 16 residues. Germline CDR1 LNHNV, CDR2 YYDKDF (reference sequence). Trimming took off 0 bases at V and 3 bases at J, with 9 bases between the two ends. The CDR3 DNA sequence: TGTGCCACCAGCAGAGAGCCAGGAGACTATAATTCACCCCTCCACTTT. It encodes CATSREPGDYNSPLHF.

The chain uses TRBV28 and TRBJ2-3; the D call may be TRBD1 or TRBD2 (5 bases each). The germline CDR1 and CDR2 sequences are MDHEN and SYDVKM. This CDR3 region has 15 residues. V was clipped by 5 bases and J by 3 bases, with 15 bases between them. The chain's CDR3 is CASSRITEGTDTQYF. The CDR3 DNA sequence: TGTGCCAGCAGTCGTATTACCGAGGGGACAGATACGCAGTATTTT.

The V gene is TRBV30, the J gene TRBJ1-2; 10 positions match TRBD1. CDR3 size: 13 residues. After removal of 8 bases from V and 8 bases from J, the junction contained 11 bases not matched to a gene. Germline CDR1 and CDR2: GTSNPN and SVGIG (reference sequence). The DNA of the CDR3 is TGTGCCGGGGGACAGGGGATCAATTTGGGCTACACCTTC. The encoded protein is CAGGQGINLGYTF.

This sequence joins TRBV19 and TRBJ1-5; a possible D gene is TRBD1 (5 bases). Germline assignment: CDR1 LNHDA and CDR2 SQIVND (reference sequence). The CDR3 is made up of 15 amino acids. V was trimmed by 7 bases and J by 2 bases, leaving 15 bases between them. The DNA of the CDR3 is TGTGCCAGTAAATTGGGGGGGAATCGCAATCAGCCCCAGCATTTT. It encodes CASKLGGNRNQPQHF.

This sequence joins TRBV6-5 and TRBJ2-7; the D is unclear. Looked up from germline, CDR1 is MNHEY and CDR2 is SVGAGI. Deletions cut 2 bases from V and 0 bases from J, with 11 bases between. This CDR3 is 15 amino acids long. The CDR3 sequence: CASSYRAASSYEQYF. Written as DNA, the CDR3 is TGTGCCAGCAGTTACCGGGCGGCTAGCTCCTACGAGCAGTACTTC.

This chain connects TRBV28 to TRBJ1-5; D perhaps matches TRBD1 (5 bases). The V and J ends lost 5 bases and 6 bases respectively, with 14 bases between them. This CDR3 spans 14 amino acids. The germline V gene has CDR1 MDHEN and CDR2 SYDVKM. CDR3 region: CASSPFREVQPQHF. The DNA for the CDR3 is TGTGCCAGCAGTCCGTTCAGGGAAGTTCAGCCCCAGCATTTT. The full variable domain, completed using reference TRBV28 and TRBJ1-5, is DVKVTQSSRYLVKRTGEKVFLECVQDMDHENMFWYRQDPGLGLRLIYFSYDVKMKEKGDIPEGYSVSREKKERFSLILESASTNQTSMYLCASSPFREVQPQHFGDGTRLSIL.